These T cell receptor beta chains were read from a single sample in a study of blood T cell repertoires in COVID-19. Clones were read by immunoSEQ multiplex PCR, and TCRdb kept only the in-frame ones, dropping some. The sample has about 380,000 clones; approximately 90% are singletons. Material: PBMCs or T cells enriched from blood (not recorded which). These receptors were collected from a woman between 18 and 29 years old who had recovered from COVID-19. Both conserved end residues are part of each CDR3. The D gene is left open where the match is weak. A row's size may be missing; if present it is once, few, many or a size class.

clone size	V gene	J gene	CDR3 length	D gene	CDR3 protein	CDR3 DNA
-	TRBV12-3/TRBV12-4	TRBJ2-7	13	TRBD2	CASSGTSGYEQYF	TGTGCCAGCAGCGGGACTAGCGGCTACGAGCAGTACTTC
-	TRBV27	TRBJ1-5	18	TRBD1	CASSLGSYGTGGFQPQHF	TGTGCCAGCAGTTTAGGATCGTACGGGACAGGGGGCTTCCAGCCCCAGCATTTT
-	TRBV11-2	TRBJ1-4	15	TRBD1	CASSSRDRGLGKLFF	TGTGCCAGCAGCTCCCGGGACAGGGGCTTGGGAAAACTGTTTTTT
-	TRBV5-6	TRBJ1-2	14	-	CASSFRRLNYGYTF	TGTGCCAGCAGCTTCCGCAGACTTAACTATGGCTACACCTTC
-	TRBV6-5	TRBJ2-3	11	-	CASTRADTQYF	TGTGCCAGCACGCGTGCGGATACGCAGTATTTT
-	TRBV27	TRBJ2-2	19	TRBD2	CASTTGTSGGPVFSGELFF	TGTGCCAGCACTACCGGGACTAGCGGGGGGCCCGTTTTTTCCGGGGAGCTGTTTTTT
-	TRBV21-1	TRBJ1-6	15	-	CASSKGGPRDSPLHF	TGTGCCAGCAGCAAAGGAGGCCCACGGGATTCACCCCTCCACTTT
-	TRBV5-5	TRBJ2-2	17	TRBD1	CASSVRTGGSITGELFF	TGTGCCAGCAGCGTACGAACAGGGGGCAGCATCACCGGGGAGCTGTTTTTT
-	TRBV7-9	TRBJ1-2	15	-	CASSSTDRSRYGYTF	TGTGCCAGCAGCTCAACCGACAGGTCCCGCTATGGCTACACCTTC
few	TRBV14	TRBJ1-2	16	TRBD1	CASSHTPGQGVVGYTF	TGTGCCAGCAGCCACACACCGGGACAGGGGGTAGTCGGCTACACCTTC
-	TRBV2	TRBJ1-5	16	-	CASSLDGGSRNQPQHF	TGTGCCAGCAGTTTGGACGGGGGTTCTAGAAATCAGCCCCAGCATTTT
-	TRBV5-1	TRBJ2-7	13	TRBD1	CASRRTGGIEQYF	TGCGCCAGCAGAAGAACAGGGGGCATAGAGCAGTACTTC
-	TRBV30	TRBJ2-7	12	-	CAWGRALNEQYF	TGTGCCTGGGGCAGGGCTCTCAACGAGCAGTACTTC
-	TRBV2	TRBJ1-2	13	-	CASSLIAPYGYTF	TGTGCCAGCAGTCTTATAGCCCCCTATGGCTACACCTTC
-	TRBV6-5	TRBJ2-4	11	-	CASRTRNIQYF	TGTGCCAGCAGGACTAGGAACATTCAGTACTTC
-	TRBV5-4	TRBJ2-1	16	TRBD1	CASSPRQGSSYNEQFF	TGTGCCAGCAGCCCACGACAGGGGAGCTCCTACAATGAGCAGTTCTTC